The sequence of this T cell receptor beta chain was determined in a study of T cell changes during pregnancy in multiple sclerosis. The CDR3 spans 14 residues. V was pared by 5 bases and J by 0 bases, with 7 bases between. Germline loops: CDR1 LNHDA, CDR2 SQIVND (reference sequence). TCRdb's table, derived via immunoSEQ multiplex PCR, lists solely in-frame clones and lacks some. The profile shows some 70,000 clones, 85% to 95% of them singletons. The sample here was CD8+ T cells from peripheral blood mononuclear cells, taken in the third trimester of pregnancy. The genes are TRBV19 and TRBJ1-4; D ambiguous. The receptor was isolated from a female donor in good health, enrolled as a control in a pregnancy study. The CDR3 loop is CASSFHATNEKLFF. CDR3 sequence (DNA): TGTGCCAGTAGTTTTCATGCAACTAATGAAAAACTGTTTTTT.